These 12 T cell receptor beta chains came from one sample sequenced in a study of read filtering for tumor transcriptome and immune sequencing. Molecular barcoded adaptors covering alpha/delta and beta/gamma chains were used on 400 ng RNA. TCRdb re-derived calls from the reads in MiXCR, one entry per CDR3 protein. In the table there are approximately 20,000 distinct CDR3 sequences, 12% to 15% of which are singletons. Sequences were obtained from a population of CD138-negative cells sorted from bone marrow. These receptors were obtained from a donor aged 40 or older with multiple myeloma.

This clonotype was found a few times. The rearrangement links TRBV10-2 to TRBJ1-5, with D possibly matching TRBD1 (5 bases). There are 13 residues in the CDR3. Germline values: CDR1 WSHSY, CDR2 SAAADI. V lost 9 bases and J lost 7, with 16 bases in between. CDR3 DNA sequence: TGCGCCAGTAAGAGGGGACTGGGACAGCCCCAGCATTTT. This translates into CASKRGLGQPQHF.

There are many counts of this clonotype. The chain links TRBV29-1 to TRBJ2-5; 8 bases map to TRBD2. Germline trimming cut 5 bases from V and 3 bases from J; bases unmatched to any gene: 8. CDR3 length: 14 amino acids. Germline CDR1 and CDR2: SQVTM and ANQGSEA. CDR3 coding DNA: TGCAGCGTTCTCGGGACTAGGGGAGAAGAGACCCAGTACTTC. Translating it yields CSVLGTRGEETQYF.

This clonotype occurred many times. The chain carries TRBV7-9 and TRBJ2-1; D may be TRBD2 (6 bases). The germline V gene has CDR1 SEHNR and CDR2 FQNEAQ (reference sequence). The ends were cut back, 2 bases at V and 2 bases at J, with 16 bases in the middle. The CDR3 has 17 residues. The CDR3 loop is CASSLIPGGRPYNEQFF. As DNA, the CDR3 is TGTGCCAGCAGCTTAATCCCCGGGGGACGGCCCTACAATGAGCAGTTCTTC.

The chain couples TRBV23-1 to TRBJ2-3, with D unresolved. TRBV23-1 is flagged as an ORF with uncertain function. V was clipped by 4 bases and J by 3 bases, with 14 bases between them. The CDR3 runs 15 residues. The CDR3 nucleotides read TGCGCCAGCAGTCGCAAAGGGCTGGGTACAGATACGCAGTATTTT. It translates to CASSRKGLGTDTQYF.

Worth noting for this clonotype: Mismatch with germline at one junction end may stem from a read error. The rearrangement joins TRBV10-3 to TRBJ2-1; 8 bases fit TRBD2. This CDR3 is built from 15 residues. CDR1 and CDR2 from the germline V gene are ENHRY and SYGVKD. CDR3 amino acids: CAISGSGRTNNERFF. CDR3 sequence (DNA): TGTGCCATCAGTGGGAGCGGGAGAACCAACAATGAGCGGTTCTTC.

This clonotype was detected ten times or more. The chain uses TRBV6-6 and TRBJ2-4; 8 bases align to TRBD1. This CDR3 contains 15 residues. J was trimmed by 0 bases and V by 5 bases; bases with no gene match: 3. Germline assignment: CDR1 MNHNY and CDR2 SVGAGI (reference sequence). The CDR3: CASSGTGLAKNIQYF. In DNA, the CDR3 is TGTGCCAGCAGTGGGACAGGACTAGCCAAAAACATTCAGTACTTC.

In the case of this clonotype: It is likely a read error, because the conserved phenylalanine at the end of the CDR3 is missing. J is TRBJ2-1 and V is TRBV24-1; 8 bases match TRBD2. Germline loops: CDR1 KGHDR, CDR2 SFDVKD. Trimming at V came to 7 bases and at J to 0 bases, leaving 7 bases not matched to a gene. This CDR3 spans 16 amino acids. This chain's CDR3 is CATSNSGASSYNEQFV. The CDR3 nucleotides are TGTGCCACCAGCAATAGCGGGGCGAGCTCCTACAATGAGCAGTTCGTC.

This clonotype is medium-sized (0.01 to 0.1%). The rearrangement uses TRBV11-2 and TRBJ1-1, with D tentatively TRBD1 (5 bases). V lost 1 base and J lost 6, with 12 bases in between. Looked up from germline, CDR1 is SGHAT and CDR2 is FQNNGV. CDR3 length: 14 residues. The DNA of the CDR3 is TGTGCCAGCAGCTTAGTAGGGGCAGGTTCTGAAGCTTTCTTT. As protein: CASSLVGAGSEAFF.

This clonotype was picked up many times. The chain combines TRBV29-1 with TRBJ2-1; D ambiguous. Germline CDR1 reads SQVTM; CDR2 reads ANQGSEA. The CDR3 loop spans 12 amino acids. Trimming shortened V by 7 bases and J by 7 bases, and 14 bases separated the two germline ends. CDR3 coding DNA: TGCAGCGGCGAAGAGACCCTGAATGAGCAGTTCTTC. Protein: CSGEETLNEQFF.

This clonotype was picked up many times. The chain links TRBV11-3 to TRBJ1-5; tentative D call: TRBD1 (5 bases). The germline V gene encodes CDR1 SGHNT and CDR2 YENEEA. Trimming took 5 bases from V and 5 from J, leaving 19 bases between them. The CDR3 has 16 amino acids. The DNA for the CDR3 is TGTGCCAGCAGCAGGGACTCGGGACGAGATGATCAGCCCCAGCATTTT. Translation: CASSRDSGRDDQPQHF.

This clonotype was observed at least ten times. The rearrangement uses TRBV24-1 and TRBJ1-1; D is possibly TRBD1 (6 bases). The CDR3 is 14 amino acids. Germline V gene sequence: CDR1 KGHDR, CDR2 SFDVKD. Trimming left V 6 bases short and J 3 bases short, with 13 bases between. The CDR3 sequence: CATSSGGGHTEAFF. As DNA, the CDR3 is TGTGCCACCAGTAGTGGAGGGGGGCACACTGAAGCTTTCTTT.

This clonotype was counted ten times or more. The rearrangement uses TRBV28 and TRBJ1-6, with a possible D match to TRBD1 (5 bases). The CDR3 is made up of 16 amino acids. Between the trimmed V and J ends, which lost 8 bases and 10 bases, there was a span of 24 bases. Germline V gene data show CDR1 as MDHEN and CDR2 as SYDVKM. In DNA, the CDR3 is TGTGCCAGCCACCCCGGGGCCGGCATGCTAGGCTCACCCCTCCACTTT. Encoded protein: CASHPGAGMLGSPLHF.